The present entry profiles one T cell receptor beta chain with its context. It has no known antigen specificity. The sample holds no much larger clone one base away, and base qualities are not on file. TCRbeta CDR3 regions were amplified from genomic DNA using the immunoSEQ Assay, a bias-controlled multiplex PCR. As for the original processing: Nucleated cell counts per sample were estimated from amplification of reference gene primers within the assay. Sequence reads were collapsed and filtered to measure the absolute abundance of every unique TCRbeta CDR3 rearrangement. Productive Simpson clonality was computed per sample as the square root of Simpson's diversity index over productive rearrangements. The table comes from immuneACCESS by way of TCRdb, which keeps in-frame sequences with V and J called. Part of the clones is missing from these tables; in studies checked, under half for an unresolved V gene and the rest for unknown reasons. From that table come the V and J calls and clone size; the DNA was used to work out D and trimming. The sample has under 350,000 clones on record, roughly nine tenths of them singletons. The ten biggest clones cover around 1.9% of the sample.

In Seattle, one collaborating source enrolled patients while the infection was active and tracked those patients longitudinally over the course of disease. The collaborating institutions used their own protocols to collect whole blood in K2EDTA tubes. Collaborator samples were shipped for TCRbeta analysis as frozen whole blood, isolated PBMCs, or DNA extracted from either sample type. This sample was included in a study of blood T cell repertoires in COVID-19 (dated by TCRdb to 2020 to 2021). About the investigation overall: Collaborator samples came from the United States, Italy and Spain and covered acute and convalescent phases of COVID-19. The material from the prospective study consisted of cDNA or gDNA derived from T cells, B-cell-depleted T cells, or PBMCs. Deeply sampled blood TCRbeta repertoires from subjects exposed to, actively infected with, or recovered from COVID-19 were included in the dataset. The repertoires were released in a freely available public database meant as a resource for research on the immune response to SARS-CoV-2. Samples were obtained from the ongoing ImmuneRACE study (first 160 participants) and from about 1,300 subjects provided by 6 global collaborators. A de-identified subject ID, COVID-19 status, age in years and sex were almost always included in the sample metadata. Where HLA class I and class II types were available, the types were taken from metadata supplied by the sample provider, not from assay-based typing.

The germline V gene sets CDR1 to SGHDN and CDR2 to FVKESK. V is reduced by 0 bases and J by 5 bases, leaving a spacing of 13 bases between them. From the cysteine through the phenylalanine, the CDR3 covers 15 amino acids. Only the CDR3 DNA stays, 45 bases, in frame from base 1. General findings and caveats noted by the study authors: How much clinical and demographic metadata was included differed by source and by participant, and the metadata was provided uncurated.

The receptor was derived from a woman under 40 with COVID-19, enrolled during active disease. The rearranged chain carries TRBV14 and TRBJ2-5, with the D gene not clear enough to name. Material: peripheral blood. The DNA is as follows: TGTGCCAGCAGCCAAGATCGGGTCGGTTGGGAGACCCAGTACTTC. Its translation is CASSQDRVGWETQYF.